The present TCR beta chain was sequenced within a study of blood T cell repertoires in COVID-19. Study as a whole: T cells, B-cell-depleted T cells, or PBMCs supplied cDNA or gDNA.

Per germline, CDR1 SGHRS and CDR2 YFSETQ. This CDR3 contains 13 residues. V was trimmed by 4 bases and J by 4 bases, leaving 11 bases between them. Sequencing used immunoSEQ multiplex PCR; TCRdb keeps in-frame clones, though not all of them. This sample carries some 140,000 clones, 84% of them seen once, and the ten largest clones take less than 7%. Participants were placed into cohorts based on the clinical history they reported. The clonotype was recovered from a man between 40 and 49 years old with acute COVID-19. Sample: PBMCs or T cells enriched from blood (not recorded which). The chain has TRBV5-1 and TRBJ1-2, with a tentative D call TRBD1 (5 bases). CDR3 protein: CASSLDSTYGYTF. CDR3 bases: TGCGCCAGCAGCCTCGACAGCACCTATGGCTACACCTTC.